This T cell receptor beta chain originates from a study of shared clonotypes between healthy human individuals (TCRdb year 2020). In terms of the full investigation: The cohort included three men and a couple of women between 18 and 49 years of age. Each donor's leukapheresis produced roughly between about 0.85 and 10 billion PBMCs. To estimate repertoire size and how much clonotype sharing occurs between individuals, the study deeply sequenced the blood TCR repertoires of five or six healthy adults. Different laboratories and diverse techniques were used to prepare libraries and sequence TCR repertoires, to increase sequencing depth and limit assay-specific biases. Per donor, three plates each were used for CD4 naive and CD4 memory, two for CD8 naive, and one for CD8 memory. The study at large found these results: Pairwise subsampling led to the expectation that sequencing depth would affect the degree of clonotype sharing among donors. When a few donors were compared, the shared fraction of clonotypes was 5% to 6.5% for naive CD4, 3.5% to 4% for naive CD8, more than 2% for memory CD4, and around 0.37% for memory CD8. Clonotypes shared by all four sorted-subset donors showed higher generation probabilities than non-shared clonotypes. Even with the large sequencing depth, rarefaction of the sorted-subset datasets indicated that sequencing was incomplete. Sampling was restricted to blood, and TCR repertoires in tissues likely differ from the TCR repertoires found in blood. Estimated clonotype richness was generally larger for naive than for memory subsets. Because the study included a small number of donors, the genetic and exposure-history diversity represented was limited.

The donors were healthy, HIV-negative adults with no recently reported acute infections or vaccinations. All donors were Caucasian adults living in Nashville, Tennessee, USA. CD4+ T cells were enriched through magnetic negative selection, after which naive cells were positively selected on CD45RA and the remaining negative fraction served as the memory subset. Blood was obtained by leukapheresis, after which PBMCs were separated by Ficoll-Histopaque density gradient centrifugation and cryopreserved in liquid nitrogen vapor phase. Purity and quantity of every magnetically sorted T cell population were checked by analytical flow cytometry. Each sorted fraction had its genomic DNA isolated and then quantified by UV absorbance on a Nanodrop 2000c. V lost 2 bases and J lost 6 bases, and the count of bases not matched to a germline gene is 12. CDR1 SGDLS and CDR2 YYNGEE were looked up in the germline V gene. The CDR3, cysteine through phenylalanine, is 19 amino acids long. The read is trimmed to its CDR3 DNA, 57 bases read in frame from base 1.

Worth noting for this clone: It lacks a known antigen. Base qualities are missing; no much larger clone stands one base away.

TCR CDR3 regions were amplified from genomic DNA by multiplex PCR using the deep immunoSEQ assay. For each cell subset, the extracted genomic DNA was distributed evenly across all wells of several immunoSEQ 96-well plates, and each plate served as one replicate. Each replicate PCR for sorted subsets received about 210 ng genomic DNA, equal to tens of thousands of T cell genomes. The purified libraries were quantified using a Qubit 3.0 fluorometer, sized with a Bioanalyzer 2100, and then quantified again using the KAPA Library Quantification kit. A separate single-read 150-cycle Illumina NextSeq 550 flow cell was used to sequence each immunoSEQ 96-well plate. In the original analysis: Because the immunoSEQ output included only junctional sequences and no quality scores, the filtering could not be the same as the filtering used for full-length reads. Sequences were annotated with PyIR, a Python wrapper for IgBLAST v1.9, and V/J genes and CDR3 were assigned using IMGT germline references. Any read was removed if the V/J assignment was weak (E-value above 1e-6), the CDR3 was missing, or the read contained stop codons, out-of-frame junctions, or ambiguous translated residues. V3J clonotypes were defined as sequences sharing an identical inferred V gene, J gene, and CDR3 amino acid sequence. Percentage overlap between repertoires was computed as shared unique clonotypes divided by the size of the smaller repertoire. RTK rarefaction, the Chao1 estimator, and Recon v2.1 estimates of unobserved clonotypes were used to assess repertoire richness. For all TCRbeta clonotypes obtained by the gDNA method from several donors, generation probabilities were computed with OLGA. In TCRdb, the immuneACCESS table is reduced to in-frame sequences with V and J assigned. These tables do not hold every clone; where another copy was compared, an unresolved V gene accounts for under half, and the others remain unexplained. The D gene and trimming were derived from the DNA, and the V and J assignments and clone size from that table. The sample table lists roughly 2.5 million clones, 90% to 95% of them with a count of one. Roughly 0.15% of the sample is taken by the ten largest.

The receptor comes from a man between 18 and 29 years old in good health. The sample taken for sequencing was naive CD4+ T cells sorted from blood. Interpreted using the paper, the cell subset or site label stands for: CD45RA+ positively selected. Recombination linked TRBV9 to TRBJ2-1; 15 bases in the junction line up with TRBD2. The CDR3 protein is CASSVGLAGGVGPRNEQFF. In nucleotide form, the sequence is TGTGCCAGCAGCGTCGGACTAGCGGGAGGGGTGGGCCCCCGCAATGAGCAGTTCTTC. Here the CDR3 is joined to the reference TRBV9 and TRBJ2-1 genes, and the full variable domain is: DSGVTQTPKHLITATGQRVTLRCSPRSGDLSVYWYQQSLDQGLQFLIQYYNGEERAKGNILERFSAQQFPDLHSELNLSSLELGDSALYFCASSVGLAGGVGPRNEQFFGPGTRLTVL.